This T cell receptor (beta chain) was captured by sequencing in a study of blood T cells in healthy people across ages. The second PCR ran 7 to 11 cycles with a sample-barcoded 5' primer and J-beta primers. TCRdb reanalysed the 5' RACE reads using MiXCR and keeps one entry per CDR3 protein. The sample yields around 1,600,000 distinct CDR3 sequences, 40% to 45% seen once. Germline V gene data show CDR1 as SQVTM and CDR2 as ANQGSEA. The CDR3 runs 15 residues. The trim removed 6 bases at V and 3 bases at J, leaving 14 bases unmatched. The V and J genes are TRBV29-1 and TRBJ2-7, with TRBD1 identical over 7 bases. The source is a woman aged 18-29 years in good health. The sequenced material came from blood. The CDR3 DNA reads as TGCAGCGTCGTCAAGACAGGGTCTTTCGACTACGAGCAGTACTTC. Protein: CSVVKTGSFDYEQYF.